This T cell receptor beta chain was recovered during a study of cytomegalovirus exposure and HLA in healthy donors. Trimming cost V 1 base and J 5 bases, with 12 bases left between them. The CDR3 is 14 amino acids. CDR1 ENHRY and CDR2 SYGVKD come from the germline V gene. PCR amplification relied on 60 Vbeta primers (plus 13 Jbeta primers). Assay: immunoSEQ multiplex PCR; the TCRdb copy retains only in-frame clones and omits some. The table has fewer than 110,000 clones, around two thirds seen once. On this clone itself: The antigen is undetermined.

Study-level points and caveats: Rare TCR sequences dominated, though some public TCRs recurred in many donors. CMV serostatus alone was available as immune exposure information.

This clonotype originated in a woman aged 35 to 49 in good health and CMV-seropositive. Sequencing was carried out using PBMCs. This sequence joins TRBV10-3 and TRBJ2-7, with a tentative D call TRBD2 (6 bases). CDR3 residues: CAISELEGRNEQYF. CDR3 DNA sequence: TGTGCCATCAGTGAGTTGGAGGGTCGGAACGAGCAGTACTTC.